Each of the 7 T cell receptor beta chains below was sequenced from the same sample in a study of T cells after posttransplantation cyclophosphamide. Clones were read by immunoSEQ multiplex PCR, and TCRdb kept only the in-frame ones, dropping some. The table has 1,500 to 2,000 clones, around four fifths seen once; the top ten hold about 21%. Busulfan-fludarabine conditioning, marrow transplant, and cyclophosphamide on days +3 and +4 were administered. Sequenced material: PBMCs, taken around 280 days after allogeneic stem cell transplant with posttransplant cyclophosphamide. These receptors came from a male patient aged 25-45 years who received an allogeneic stem cell transplant from a related donor, was CMV-positive, and had acute GVHD only. Some of these T cells may belong to the graft donor.

This chain links TRBV5-4 with TRBJ2-7; TRBD2 is a possible D gene (7 bases). CDR3 length: 14 residues. With 4 bases removed from V and 0 bases from J, the gap between germline ends came to 11 bases. Germline values: CDR1 SGHNT, CDR2 YYREEE (reference sequence). CDR3 coding DNA: TGTGCCAGCAGCCCGCGGGGGCCCTCCTACGAGCAGTACTTC. The encoded protein is CASSPRGPSYEQYF. Using reference TRBV5-4 and TRBJ2-7 for the parts outside the CDR3, the full variable domain is ETGVTQSPTHLIKTRGQQVTLRCSSQSGHNTVSWYQQALGQGPQFIFQYYREEENGRGNFPPRFSGLQFPNYSSELNVNALELDDSALYLCASSPRGPSYEQYFGPGTRLTVT.

The chain uses TRBV6-1 and TRBJ1-2, with TRBD1 matching over 7 bases. The trim removed 2 bases at V and 6 bases at J, leaving 6 bases unmatched. The CDR3 covers 14 residues. CDR1 MNHNS and CDR2 SASEGT come from the germline V gene. The DNA for the CDR3 is TGTGCCAGCAGTGAAAGTCGTAGGGGGCATGGCTACACCTTC. Its protein product is CASSESRRGHGYTF.

The gene calls are TRBV27 and TRBJ1-2; TRBD1 aligns across 7 bases. Germline CDR1 is MNHEY and CDR2 is SMNVEV (reference sequence). The CDR3 sequence is 13 residues long. The ends lost 4 bases at V and 4 bases at J; junction bases unmatched: 3. This CDR3 reads CASSWGQFYGYTF. The DNA of the CDR3 is TGTGCCAGCAGTTGGGGACAGTTCTATGGCTACACCTTC.

This rearrangement joins TRBV7-6 to TRBJ2-7, with 9 bases identical to TRBD1. With V trimmed by 4 bases and J by 6 bases, 7 bases remained unmatched. CDR1 SGHVS and CDR2 FNYEAQ come from the germline V gene. The CDR3 extends over 14 amino acids. The CDR3 sequence is CASSSGTGPGEQYF. The CDR3, as DNA: TGTGCCAGCAGCTCCGGGACAGGGCCGGGCGAGCAGTACTTC.

CDR3: CASSPKQGPDYGYTF. The CDR3 region has the DNA TGTGCCAGCAGCCCGAAACAGGGACCCGACTATGGCTACACCTTC. The chain is built from TRBV7-2 and TRBJ1-2, with D perhaps TRBD1 (6 bases). V dropped 5 bases and J dropped 3 bases, with 16 bases sitting between them. Per germline, CDR1 SGHTA and CDR2 FQGNSA. The CDR3 length is 15 residues.

Only a few counts were recorded for this clone. The chain uses TRBV9 and TRBJ1-2; the match to TRBD1 covers 7 bases. The CDR3 extends over 14 amino acids. Germline CDR1 reads SGDLS; CDR2 reads YYNGEE. V dropped 2 bases and J dropped 0; count of bases not matched to a gene: 1. The CDR3 nucleotides read TGTGCCAGCAGCGTCGGACAGGCTAACTATGGCTACACCTTC. Its protein product is CASSVGQANYGYTF.

This clone came up a few times. This rearrangement joins TRBV7-6 to TRBJ2-1; TRBD1 matches 7 bases. This CDR3 is built from 13 residues. J was trimmed by 9 bases and V by 4 bases; bases with no gene match: 6. Germline CDR1 SGHVS, CDR2 FNYEAQ. CDR3 in DNA: TGTGCCAGCAGCTCGCCGGGACAGACTGAGCAGTTCTTC. It translates to CASSSPGQTEQFF. Together with reference TRBV7-6 and TRBJ2-1, the CDR3 gives the full variable domain: GAGVSQSPRYKVTKRGQDVALRCDPISGHVSLYWYRQALGQGPEFLTYFNYEAQQDKSGLPNDRFSAERPEGSISTLTIQRTEQRDSAMYRCASSSPGQTEQFFGPGTRLTVL.